These 11 T cell receptor beta chains originate from one sample sequenced in a study of CD8 T cells in ankylosing spondylitis. TCRdb reanalysed the 5' RACE reads using MiXCR and keeps one entry per CDR3 protein. The repertoire includes roughly 140,000 distinct CDR3 sequences, around two fifths of them detected once, and 15% sits in the top ten. What was sequenced was synovial fluid, either unsorted or a sorted T cell fraction (not recorded which). The receptors were gathered from a male donor with ankylosing spondylitis.

This chain links TRBV20-1 with TRBJ1-6; no reliable D call. The CDR3 is made up of 15 amino acids. The ends were cut back, 5 bases at V and 3 bases at J, with 14 bases in the middle. Germline-derived CDR1 and CDR2 are DFQATT and SNEGSKA (reference sequence). CDR3 in amino acids: CSAVAQDGYNSPLHF. CDR3 coding DNA: TGCAGTGCTGTTGCCCAGGACGGCTATAATTCACCCCTCCACTTT.

This chain uses TRBV12-3 or TRBV12-4 with TRBJ1-5; TRBD1 matches 11 bases. The trim removed 2 bases at V and 5 bases at J, leaving 8 bases unmatched. This CDR3 comprises 17 residues. The CDR3 nucleotides read TGTGCCAGCAGTTTAAGATCTGGGACAGGGGGGCATCAGCCCCAGCATTTT. This gives the protein CASSLRSGTGGHQPQHF.

V and J are TRBV7-9 and TRBJ1-4; the match to TRBD1 covers 10 bases. Germline CDR1 is SEHNR and CDR2 is FQNEAQ (reference sequence). The ends lost 5 bases at V and 2 bases at J; junction bases unmatched: 8. This CDR3 has 17 residues. The CDR3 DNA sequence: TGTGCCAGCAGCCCCAGACAGGGGGCGCGGACTAATGAAAAACTGTTTTTT. Its protein is CASSPRQGARTNEKLFF.

The chain is built from TRBV20-1 and TRBJ2-7; 10 nucleotides match TRBD1. J gave up 7 bases and V 3 bases, and 3 bases lay outside the gene matches. Germline V lookup: CDR1 DFQATT, CDR2 SNEGSKA (reference sequence). This CDR3 is built from 12 residues. The CDR3 sequence is CSARTGGEEQYF. The CDR3 DNA follows: TGCAGTGCTAGGACAGGGGGCGAAGAGCAGTACTTC.

This chain links TRBV3-1 with TRBJ2-4; D is uncertain. The V end lost 3 bases, the J end lost 3 bases, and 12 bases lay between the germline ends. From germline, CDR1 is LGHDT and CDR2 YNNKEL (reference sequence). This CDR3 region has 15 residues. The CDR3 region has the DNA TGTGCCAGCAGCCATGCCGAGTGGGGCAAAAACATTCAGTACTTC. Residues: CASSHAEWGKNIQYF.

The chain employs TRBV4-1 and TRBJ1-1, with D possibly TRBD1 on 6 matching bases. V was clipped by 2 bases and J by 8 bases, with 15 bases between them. The germline gives CDR1 MGHRA, CDR2 YSYEKL. The CDR3 runs 14 residues. The CDR3 spells CASSQRDRWWEAFF. DNA of the CDR3: TGCGCCAGCAGCCAACGCGACAGGTGGTGGGAAGCTTTCTTT.

This clonotype was observed a single time. This sequence joins TRBV2 and TRBJ2-7; perhaps TRBD1 as D (5 bases). Germline V CDR1 and CDR2: SNHLY, FYNNEI. V was cut by 10 bases and J by 2 bases, with 12 bases left in between. This CDR3 region has 12 residues. The CDR3 DNA follows: TGTGCCACCGGCCAAGGGGCCTACGAGCAGTACTTC. Translated: CATGQGAYEQYF.

The chain combines TRBV28 with TRBJ2-1; weak D call: TRBD2 (6 bases). CDR3 size: 13 residues. Trimming stripped 3 bases from V and 7 bases from J, with 10 bases between. Germline V gene data show CDR1 as MDHEN and CDR2 as SYDVKM. CDR3 sequence reads: CASSFPGGNEQFF. DNA for the CDR3: TGTGCCAGCAGTTTCCCCGGGGGTAATGAGCAGTTCTTC.

This clonotype came up many times. The genes are TRBV4-3 and TRBJ2-2; D perhaps matches TRBD1 (5 bases). This CDR3 region has 14 residues. Germline CDR1 is LGHNA and CDR2 is YSLEER. The ends were cut back, 4 bases at V and 8 bases at J, with 14 bases in the middle. The CDR3 DNA reads TGCGCCAGCAGCCGCGGCAGGGAATTAGGGGAGCTGTTTTTT. It translates to CASSRGRELGELFF.

There are a few counts of this clonotype. V gene TRBV5-1 combines with J gene TRBJ2-5, with TRBD2 matching over 7 bases. CDR1 and CDR2 (germline): SGHRS, YFSETQ. With V trimmed by 1 base and J by 4 bases, 10 bases remained unmatched. The CDR3 covers 16 residues. CDR3 sequence reads: CASSLPGREWRETQYF. CDR3 bases: TGCGCCAGCAGCTTGCCCGGGCGGGAGTGGAGAGAGACCCAGTACTTC.

The chain has TRBV6-2 or TRBV6-3 and TRBJ1-1, with 7 bases lining up with TRBD1. This CDR3 spans 14 amino acids. With 4 bases clipped from V and 2 bases from J, the junction kept 4 bases outside the gene matches. Per the germline V gene, CDR1 is MNHEY and CDR2 is SVGEGT. CDR3 nucleotides: TGTGCCAGCAGTTGGGACAGACCAAACACTGAAGCTTTCTTT. As protein: CASSWDRPNTEAFF.